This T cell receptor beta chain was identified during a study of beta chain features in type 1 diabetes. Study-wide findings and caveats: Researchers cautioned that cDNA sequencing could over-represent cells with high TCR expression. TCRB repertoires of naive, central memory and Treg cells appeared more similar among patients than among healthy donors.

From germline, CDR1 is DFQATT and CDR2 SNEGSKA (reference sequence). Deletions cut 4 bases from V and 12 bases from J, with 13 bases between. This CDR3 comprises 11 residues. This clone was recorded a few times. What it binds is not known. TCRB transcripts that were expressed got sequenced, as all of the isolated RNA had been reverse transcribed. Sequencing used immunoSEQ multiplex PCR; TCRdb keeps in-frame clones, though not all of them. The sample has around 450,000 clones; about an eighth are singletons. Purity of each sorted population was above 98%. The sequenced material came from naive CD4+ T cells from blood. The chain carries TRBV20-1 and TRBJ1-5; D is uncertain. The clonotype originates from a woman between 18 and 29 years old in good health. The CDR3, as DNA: TGCAGTGCTAAAAAGGAGACATACCAGCATTTT. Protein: CSAKKETYQHF.